The present TCR beta chain was sequenced within a study of blood T cell repertoires in COVID-19. Looking at the study overall: The samples span acute and convalescent COVID-19 from the United States, Italy and Spain. PBMCs, B-cell-depleted T cells, or T cells were the source of the cDNA or gDNA that made up the material.

Original processing methods: Amplification with reference gene primers provided the estimates of nucleated cell counts. The protocol was immunoSEQ multiplex PCR, while the TCRdb copy is restricted to in-frame clones and leaves out a portion. The V and J calls and the clone size are those of that table, but D and trimming were determined from the DNA. The sample includes about 40,000 clones, roughly nine tenths of them seen just once. The CDR3 runs 14 residues. CDR1 is SGHRS, CDR2 YFSETQ, per germline. V lost 3 bases and J lost 2, with 10 bases in between. The chain is built from TRBV5-1 and TRBJ2-3; D is possibly TRBD1 (5 bases). Sequencing was carried out using peripheral blood. The receptor was isolated from a man in his 70s with active COVID-19. The CDR3 region has the DNA TGCGCCAGCAGCTCAGGGTTCTCCACAGATACGCAGTATTTT. Translating it yields CASSSGFSTDTQYF. Full variable domain (rest looked up from reference TRBV5-1 and TRBJ2-3): KAGVTQTPRYLIKTRGQQVTLSCSPISGHRSVSWYQQTPGQGLQFLFEYFSETQRNKGNFPGRFSGRQFSNSRSEMNVSTLELGDSALYLCASSSGFSTDTQYFGPGTRLTVL.